This T cell receptor (beta chain) was documented in a study of chemoradiotherapy in HPV16-positive cancers. Study context: Candidate HPV-specific T-cell clones and common TCR motifs came from functional assays in a couple of HPV16-positive patients.

Libraries were prepared by immunoSEQ multiplex PCR; TCRdb keeps only in-frame clonotypes and omits some of them. This repertoire shows some 2,500 clones, about 83% found once; its top ten account for just over 9%. Samples were taken several times over chemoradiotherapy. Germline lookup yields CDR1 SGHTA and CDR2 FQGNSA. V gave up 5 bases and J gave up 2 bases, with 16 bases separating them. The CDR3 has 15 residues. In the case of this clone: Antigen: not known.

The study's findings and limits: HPV-responsive T-cell expansion during chemoradiotherapy was linked to improved recurrence-free survival in HPV16-positive patients. Candidate HPV-specific clones and E7-related TCR motifs grew in tumor during treatment.

The V and J genes are TRBV7-2 and TRBJ2-7; D is perhaps TRBD2 (6 bases). The TCR was taken from a human donor with HPV-associated anogenital cancer. Sequences were derived from tumor tissue, sampled from a patient who underwent chemoradiotherapy. For the CDR3, the DNA is TGTGCCAGCAGCCGCGTCCGGGACTTCGCCTACGAGCAGTACTTC. Encoded protein: CASSRVRDFAYEQYF.